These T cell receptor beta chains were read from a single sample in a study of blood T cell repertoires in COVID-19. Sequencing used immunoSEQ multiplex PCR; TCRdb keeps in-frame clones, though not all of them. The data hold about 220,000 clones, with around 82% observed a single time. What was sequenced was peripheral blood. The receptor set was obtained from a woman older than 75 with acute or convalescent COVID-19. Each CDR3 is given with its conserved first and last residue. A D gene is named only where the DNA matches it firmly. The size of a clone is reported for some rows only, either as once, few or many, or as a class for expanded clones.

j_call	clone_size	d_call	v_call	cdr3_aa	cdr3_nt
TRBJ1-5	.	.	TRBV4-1	CASSQNTGSRNQPQHF	TGCGCCAGCAGCCAGAACACCGGGTCTCGCAATCAGCCCCAGCATTTT
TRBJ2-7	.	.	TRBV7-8	CASSLSASSYEQYF	TGTGCCAGCAGCTTAAGCGCTAGCTCCTACGAGCAGTACTTC
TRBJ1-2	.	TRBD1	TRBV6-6	CASSAAQGAEGYTF	TGTGCCAGCAGTGCGGCGCAGGGGGCGGAGGGCTACACCTTC
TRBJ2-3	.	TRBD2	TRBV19	CAAGASGGPTDTQYF	TGTGCCGCAGGGGCTAGCGGGGGACCCACAGATACGCAGTATTTT
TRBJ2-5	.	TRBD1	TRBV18	CASSPQLGTGESTQYF	TGTGCCAGCTCACCACAGCTAGGGACAGGGGAATCGACCCAGTACTTC
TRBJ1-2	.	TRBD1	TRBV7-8	CASSLGRGRGRGGYTF	TGTGCCAGCAGCTTAGGGAGAGGCAGGGGGCGAGGTGGCTACACCTTC
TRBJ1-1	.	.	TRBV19	CASSTDSVNTEAFF	TGTGCCAGTAGTACCGACAGCGTTAACACTGAAGCTTTCTTT
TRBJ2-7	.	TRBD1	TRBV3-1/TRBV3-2	CASSHAVARRTGGTYEQYF	TGTGCCAGCAGCCACGCCGTAGCACGGAGGACAGGGGGAACCTACGAGCAGTACTTC
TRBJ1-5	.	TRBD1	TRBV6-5	CASREAGGQPQHF	TGTGCCAGCAGGGAGGCAGGGGGTCAGCCCCAGCATTTT
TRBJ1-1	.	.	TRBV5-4	CASSLLGAEAFF	TGTGCCAGCAGCCTACTGGGGGCAGAAGCTTTCTTT
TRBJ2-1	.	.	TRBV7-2	CASSPGSSYNEQFF	TGTGCCAGCAGCCCGGGAAGCTCCTACAATGAGCAGTTCTTC
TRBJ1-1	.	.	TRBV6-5	CASSYGGANTEAFF	TGTGCCAGCAGTTACGGGGGGGCGAACACTGAAGCTTTCTTT
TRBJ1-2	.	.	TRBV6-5	CASSLDYGYTF	TGTGCCAGCAGTTTAGACTATGGCTACACCTTC
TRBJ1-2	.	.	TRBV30	CAWAGTNYGYTF	TGTGCCTGGGCCGGGACAAACTATGGCTACACCTTC
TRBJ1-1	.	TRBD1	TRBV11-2	CASSSSFRQGIGPPAFF	TGTGCCAGCAGCTCCTCATTCAGACAGGGCATCGGTCCCCCAGCTTTCTTT
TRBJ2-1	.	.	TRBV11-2	CASSSGTLGEQFF	TGTGCCAGCAGCTCAGGGACATTGGGTGAGCAGTTCTTC
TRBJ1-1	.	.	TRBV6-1	CASSEAFSRGFF	TGTGCCAGCAGTGAAGCTTTCTCTAGGGGTTTCTTT
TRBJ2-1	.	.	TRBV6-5	CASSYGGGSFGNEQFF	TGTGCCAGCAGTTACGGGGGGGGCTCCTTCGGCAATGAGCAGTTCTTC
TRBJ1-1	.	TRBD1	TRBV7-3	CASSLKGALSEAFF	TGTGCCAGCAGCTTAAAGGGGGCGCTTTCTGAAGCTTTCTTT
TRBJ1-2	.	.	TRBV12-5	CASGLVLGGYTF	TGTGCTAGTGGTTTGGTACTCGGTGGCTACACCTTC
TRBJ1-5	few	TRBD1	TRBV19	CASRSAIGTGNQPQHF	TGTGCCAGTAGAAGCGCCATAGGGACAGGGAATCAGCCCCAGCATTTT
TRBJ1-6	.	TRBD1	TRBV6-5	CASSGDRNSPLHF	TGTGCCAGCAGCGGGGACAGAAATTCACCCCTCCACTTT
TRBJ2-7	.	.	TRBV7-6	CASSPRDGGSYEQYF	TGTGCCAGCAGCCCACGGGACGGGGGCTCCTACGAGCAGTACTTC
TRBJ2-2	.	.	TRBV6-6	CASNPGTGELFF	TGTGCCAGCAACCCCGGGACCGGGGAGCTGTTTTTT
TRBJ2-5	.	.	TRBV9	CASSVSTDSPETQYF	TGTGCCAGCAGCGTTTCGACGGACTCCCCAGAGACCCAGTACTTC
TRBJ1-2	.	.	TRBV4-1	CASSQGPRGSDGYTF	TGCGCCAGCAGCCAAGGTCCCCGGGGATCGGATGGCTACACCTTC
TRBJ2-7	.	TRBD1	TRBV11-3	CASRLRPGQVDEQYF	TGTGCCAGCAGACTGAGACCCGGACAGGTGGACGAGCAGTACTTC
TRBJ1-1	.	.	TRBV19	CASSISGGNTEAFF	TGTGCCAGTAGTATATCGGGGGGCAACACTGAAGCTTTCTTT
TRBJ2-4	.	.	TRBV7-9	CASSYLALGVNIQYF	TGTGCCAGCAGCTACTTAGCGCTCGGGGTAAACATTCAGTACTTC
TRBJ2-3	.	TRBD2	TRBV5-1	CASSPFGGVGSTDTQYF	TGCGCCAGCAGCCCCTTCGGGGGGGTAGGGAGCACAGATACGCAGTATTTT
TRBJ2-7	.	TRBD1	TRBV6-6	CASSNRSGTGHYEQYF	TGTGCCAGCAGTAACCGCTCCGGGACAGGCCACTACGAGCAGTACTTC
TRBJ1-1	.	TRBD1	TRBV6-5	CANSDRVTEAFF	TGTGCCAACTCGGACAGGGTCACTGAAGCTTTCTTT
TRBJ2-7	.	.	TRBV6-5	CASREEGFEQYF	TGTGCCAGCAGGGAGGAGGGGTTCGAGCAGTACTTC
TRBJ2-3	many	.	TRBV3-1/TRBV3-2	CASSSERVALFGTDTQYF	TGTGCCAGCAGCAGCGAGCGGGTGGCGTTATTTGGCACAGATACGCAGTATTTT
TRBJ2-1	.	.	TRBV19	CASSRNHQGARQFF	TGTGCCAGTAGTAGAAATCACCAGGGCGCTAGGCAGTTCTTC
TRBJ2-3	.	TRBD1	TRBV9	CASSSQGARADTQYF	TGTGCCAGCAGCTCTCAGGGGGCGCGTGCAGATACGCAGTATTTT
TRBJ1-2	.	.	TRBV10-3	CATKEDGYTF	TGTGCAACTAAGGAGGATGGCTACACCTTC
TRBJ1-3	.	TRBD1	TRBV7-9	CASSLTGVDTIYF	TGTGCCAGCAGCTTAACAGGGGTGGACACCATATATTTT
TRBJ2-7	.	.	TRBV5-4	CASSLNGQFPYEQYF	TGTGCCAGCAGCTTGAATGGACAGTTCCCCTACGAGCAGTACTTC
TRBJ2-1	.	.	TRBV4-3	CASSQDSTVYYNEQFF	TGCGCCAGCAGCCAAGATTCAACTGTCTACTACAATGAGCAGTTCTTC
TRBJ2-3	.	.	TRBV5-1	CASSLGLVNTDTQYF	TGCGCCAGCAGCTTGGGGCTGGTAAACACAGATACGCAGTATTTT
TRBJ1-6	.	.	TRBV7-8	CASSSRDMYNSPLHF	TGTGCCAGCAGCTCCCGGGACATGTATAATTCACCCCTCCACTTT
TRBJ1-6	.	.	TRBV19	CASSIGGQSPPLHF	TGTGCCAGTAGTATAGGGGGCCAAAGCCCACCCCTCCACTTT
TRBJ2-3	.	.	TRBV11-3	CASSPVDSFTDTQYF	TGTGCCAGCAGCCCTGTCGACTCTTTCACAGATACGCAGTATTTT
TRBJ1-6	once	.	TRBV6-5	CASSSTGTYNSPLHF	TGTGCCAGCAGTTCTACAGGGACCTATAATTCACCCCTCCACTTT
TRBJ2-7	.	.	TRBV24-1	CATQRAGSYEQYF	TGTGCCACCCAGAGAGCAGGCTCCTACGAGCAGTACTTC
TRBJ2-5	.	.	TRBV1	CTSSQVFGGGETQYF	TGCACCAGCAGCCAGGTCTTCGGGGGGGGAGAGACCCAGTACTTC
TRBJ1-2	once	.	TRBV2	CASRFQTDYGYTF	TGTGCCAGCAGATTCCAAACTGACTATGGCTACACCTTC
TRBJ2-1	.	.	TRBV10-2	CASSDGQRRGNEQFF	TGCGCCAGCAGTGACGGGCAGAGGAGAGGGAATGAGCAGTTCTTC